The text below deals with one T cell receptor beta chain. Which antigen it targets is not known. No much larger clonotype is one base removed from it; base qualities were not supplied. This sample is part of a study of shared clonotypes between healthy human individuals (dated by TCRdb to 2018 to 2021). About the study as a whole: A few men and two women, aged 18 to 49 years, made up the cohort. To estimate repertoire size and how much clonotypes are shared between individuals, the study performed deep sequencing of blood TCR repertoires from a handful of healthy adults. Libraries were prepared and TCR repertoires were sequenced by different laboratories using diverse techniques, in order to increase sequencing depth and limit assay-specific biases. Per donor, three plates each were used for CD4 naive and CD4 memory, two for CD8 naive, and one for CD8 memory. Per donor, leukapheresis produced somewhere between about 0.85 and 8.9 billion PBMCs. Beyond this particular receptor, the publication reports: Compared with non-shared clonotypes, the clonotypes found in all four sorted-subset donors had higher generation probabilities. Naive subsets generally had larger estimated clonotype richness than memory subsets. Across a handful of donors, approximately 5% of naive CD4, 3% to 4% of naive CD8, about 2% of memory CD4, and about 0.4% of memory CD8 clonotypes were shared. The small number of donors limited the genetic and exposure-history diversity represented. Rarefaction of sorted-subset datasets indicated incomplete sequencing despite the large sequencing depth. Sampling was limited to blood, and TCR repertoires in tissue likely differ from TCR repertoires in blood. Based on pairwise subsampling, the degree of clonotype sharing among donors was expected to be affected by sequencing depth.

Using the deep immunoSEQ assay, TCR CDR3 regions were amplified from genomic DNA by multiplex PCR. Genomic DNA extracted from each cell subset was distributed evenly over all wells of several immunoSEQ 96-well plates, and each plate served as one replicate. Each replicate PCR for sorted subsets received about 220 ng genomic DNA, equal to tens of thousands of T cell genomes. Purified libraries were quantified with a Qubit 3.0 fluorometer, sized on a Bioanalyzer 2100, and re-quantified with the KAPA Library Quantification kit. Every immunoSEQ 96-well plate was sequenced on a separate single-read 150-cycle Illumina NextSeq 550 flow cell. From the authors' description of their analysis: Because only junctional sequences without quality scores were contained in the immunoSEQ output, filtering matching that applied to full-length reads could not be performed. To assign V/J genes and CDR3, sequences were annotated against IMGT germline references using PyIR, a Python wrapper for IgBLAST v1.9. Reads were filtered out if the reads had weak V/J assignments (E-value above 1e-6), no CDR3, stop codons, out-of-frame junctions, or ambiguous translated residues. V3J clonotypes were defined by identical inferred V gene, J gene, and CDR3 amino acid sequence. Percentage overlap between repertoires was computed as shared unique clonotypes divided by the size of the smaller repertoire. RTK rarefaction, the Chao1 estimator, and Recon v2.1 estimates of unobserved clonotypes were used to assess repertoire richness. OLGA was used to compute generation probabilities for all TCRbeta clonotypes that the gDNA method yielded from a handful of donors. Here the immuneACCESS table is served through TCRdb, limited to in-frame sequences with V and J called. Missing clones are a known gap in these copies; in checked studies unresolved V genes cover under half, and the rest lacks a known reason. V, J and clone size are those of that table, while D and trimming were read from the DNA. The sample table shows about 230,000 clones, and 65% are seen once. The top ten clonotypes cover 11% of the sample.

The donors were healthy, HIV-negative adults with no recently reported acute infections or vaccinations. Only Caucasian adults living in Nashville, Tennessee, USA were represented among the donors. CD4+ T cells were enriched by magnetic negative selection; naive cells were then positively selected on CD45RA, and the negative fraction formed the memory subset. After blood collection by leukapheresis, PBMCs were isolated using Ficoll-Histopaque density gradient centrifugation and then cryopreserved in the vapor phase of liquid nitrogen. Analytical flow cytometry was used to check the purity and quantity of every magnetically sorted T cell population. From each sorted fraction, genomic DNA was isolated and quantified by UV absorbance on a Nanodrop 2000c. CDR1 LNHNV and CDR2 YYDKDF were looked up in the germline V gene (reference sequence). V is cut by 11 bases and J by 2 bases, and the space between the germline ends is 13 bases. The CDR3 covers 13 residues, taking in both the cysteine and the phenylalanine. Only the CDR3 portion is preserved as DNA: 39 bases, with reading frame beginning at the first base.

The specimen sequenced was memory CD4+ T cells sorted from blood. The cell subset or site label for this specimen denotes: CD45RA-negative fraction. In this chain, TRBV15 is recombined with TRBJ2-1; the best D guess is TRBD2, with 5 bases matching. The sequence derives from a man aged 30-40 years in good health. The bases read TGTGCCGTTAGCGAGCCAGCCTACAATGAGCAGTTCTTC. The translation is CAVSEPAYNEQFF.